These T cell receptor beta chains were read from a single sample in a study of cytomegalovirus exposure and HLA in healthy donors. Some clones are missing from TCRdb's copy, which holds only in-frame ones; the method was immunoSEQ multiplex PCR. The table lists 80,000 or so clones, approximately 77% of them singletons. The sequenced sample was PBMCs. Source of these receptors: a woman aged 40 to 55 in good health and CMV-seropositive. CDR3s include the opening cysteine and the closing phenylalanine or tryptophan. A D gene is named only where the DNA matches it firmly. Some rows mark clone size as missing; the rest say once, few, many or name a class of expanded clone.

d_call clone_size j_call v_call cdr3_aa cdr3_nt
- - TRBJ2-7 TRBV28 CASRTPGYEQYF TGTGCCAGCAGAACCCCCGGCTACGAGCAGTACTTC
TRBD1 - TRBJ2-2 TRBV7-9 CASSYDRGHLGRNTGELFF TGTGCCAGCAGCTATGACAGGGGGCATTTAGGGAGGAACACCGGGGAGCTGTTTTTT
TRBD2 few TRBJ2-2 TRBV5-1 CASSLVGLASGELFF TGCGCCAGCAGCTTGGTGGGACTAGCCTCCGGGGAGCTGTTTTTT
TRBD2 - TRBJ2-5 TRBV5-4 CASSLDTAGGPQYF TGTGCCAGCAGCTTGGACACCGCGGGGGGGCCCCAGTACTTC
TRBD1 - TRBJ1-2 TRBV2 CASSEASAGGASGYTF TGTGCCAGCAGTGAAGCGTCGGCAGGGGGCGCTTCTGGCTACACCTTC
TRBD1 - TRBJ2-7 TRBV5-4 CASSLGLQGTGAYEQYF TGTGCCAGCAGCCTGGGTTTGCAGGGGACAGGAGCCTACGAGCAGTACTTC
- - TRBJ2-3 TRBV11-2 CASSPGTPKDTQYF TGTGCCAGCAGCCCCGGGACTCCGAAGGATACGCAGTATTTT
TRBD2 - TRBJ2-3 TRBV4-3 CASSLNGLAGGLDTQYF TGCGCCAGCAGCCTTAACGGACTAGCGGGGGGCCTTGATACGCAGTATTTT
- few TRBJ2-2 TRBV9 CASSPLSSSTGELFF TGTGCCAGCAGCCCACTATCCTCAAGCACCGGGGAGCTGTTTTTT
- - TRBJ2-7 TRBV5-1 CASSLDPSGVGYF TGCGCCAGCAGCTTGGATCCCTCGGGGGTCGGGTACTTC
- few TRBJ1-4 TRBV5-6 CASSLVGFSEKLFF TGTGCCAGCAGCTTGGTCGGGTTTAGCGAAAAACTGTTTTTT
TRBD2 - TRBJ2-1 TRBV27 CASMRREGSYNEQFF TGTGCCAGCATGCGCCGGGAGGGGTCCTACAATGAGCAGTTCTTC
- - TRBJ2-5 TRBV5-6 CASSFGQPWETQYF TGTGCCAGCAGCTTTGGACAGCCCTGGGAGACCCAGTACTTC
- - TRBJ1-1 TRBV5-1 CASSLGEGGNTEAFF TGCGCCAGCAGCTTGGGAGAGGGAGGAAACACTGAAGCTTTCTTT
- - TRBJ1-2 TRBV6-5 CASRNTGDYGYTF TGTGCCAGCAGAAATACAGGAGACTATGGCTACACCTTC
- - TRBJ1-3 TRBV30 CACRWGNTIYF TGTGCCTGCAGGTGGGGAAACACCATATATTTT
TRBD2 - TRBJ2-2 TRBV5-5 CASSLFAGDGGELFF TGTGCCAGCAGCTTGTTTGCGGGGGATGGCGGGGAGCTGTTTTTT
- - TRBJ1-2 TRBV13 CASSLAPGDHGYTF TGTGCCAGCAGCTTAGCCCCAGGGGACCACGGCTACACCTTC
- few TRBJ1-4 TRBV21-1 CASSKEGRTNEKLFF TGTGCCAGCAGCAAGGAAGGGAGAACTAATGAAAAACTGTTTTTT
- - TRBJ1-2 TRBV28 CASSLSPGAGYGYTF TGTGCCAGCAGTTTATCCCCAGGGGCGGGCTATGGCTACACCTTC
- - TRBJ2-3 TRBV30 CAWSLFGAVSTDTQYF TGTGCCTGGAGTCTCTTCGGAGCGGTAAGCACAGATACGCAGTATTTT
- - TRBJ1-6 TRBV9 CASSPQSGSSTSPLHF TGTGCCAGCAGCCCTCAGAGCGGTTCCTCTACTTCACCCCTCCACTTT
TRBD2 - TRBJ2-7 TRBV5-1 CASSSLSGATYEQYF TGCGCCAGCAGCTCTCTTAGCGGGGCGACCTACGAGCAGTACTTC
- - TRBJ1-2 TRBV2 CASRETSGIGGYTF TGTGCCAGCAGAGAAACCTCAGGTATCGGCGGCTACACCTTC
TRBD1 many TRBJ1-5 TRBV30 CAWSARDRGLQPQHF TGTGCCTGGAGTGCTCGGGACAGGGGGCTTCAGCCCCAGCATTTT
TRBD1 - TRBJ1-2 TRBV27 CASSLTQGQANYGYTF TGTGCCAGCAGTTTAACCCAAGGACAGGCTAACTATGGCTACACCTTC
- few TRBJ1-2 TRBV2 CASSPGLYGYTF TGTGCCAGCTCGCCAGGACTGTATGGCTACACCTTC